This entry lists 22 T cell receptor beta chains sequenced from one sample in a study of post-analysis software for immune sequencing data. Study conclusions and caveats: Four to six TRBV segments appeared more often in patients than in controls, and TRBV5-6, TRBV5-1 and TRBV20-1 were among these.

These receptors have no identified antigens. TCR beta cDNA libraries included unique molecular identifiers. TCRdb fed the PCR reads into MiXCR, producing one record per CDR3 protein. The table records about 430,000 distinct CDR3 sequences, 35% to 45% of them present only once. The sequencing input was blood. These receptors were collected from a girl aged 2-9 years with multiple sclerosis.

This clonotype was observed a handful of times. The chain couples TRBV29-1 to TRBJ2-3; 10 nucleotides line up with TRBD2. This CDR3 is 15 amino acids long. Germline values: CDR1 SQVTM, CDR2 ANQGSEA. The V gene end was trimmed by 7 bases and the J gene end by 2 bases; junction bases not matched to a gene: 9. The CDR3 loop is CSGKGLAEPTDTQYF. The DNA of the CDR3 is TGCAGCGGCAAAGGACTAGCGGAGCCCACAGATACGCAGTATTTT.

About this clonotype itself: Mismatch with germline at one junction end may stem from a read error. The chain uses TRBV28 and TRBJ2-7; D call uncertain. Germline assignment: CDR1 MDHEN and CDR2 SYDVKM. This CDR3 is 12 amino acids long. The CDR3 nucleotides read TGTGCCAGCAGTTTGCTAACGTACGGGCAGTACTTC. This encodes CASSLLTYGQYF.

This clonotype was seen a few times. The gene calls are TRBV4-2 and TRBJ1-4; 8 bases map to TRBD1. Germline trimming cut 0 bases from V and 8 bases from J; bases unmatched to any gene: 14. Looked up from germline, CDR1 is LGHNA and CDR2 is YNFKEQ. This CDR3 spans 18 amino acids. The chain's CDR3 is CASSQDPGGDHPEEKLFF. CDR3 in DNA: TGTGCCAGCAGCCAAGACCCAGGGGGCGACCACCCGGAGGAAAAACTGTTTTTT.

The sample holds a few counts of this clonotype. This rearrangement joins TRBV27 to TRBJ2-1; either TRBD1 or TRBD2 may supply D (5 bases each). V dropped 9 bases and J dropped 6 bases, with 12 bases sitting between them. The V gene's germline CDR1 is MNHEY and CDR2 SMNVEV (reference sequence). The CDR3 totals 12 residues. CDR3 sequence reads: CASRWGPNEQFF. The CDR3 DNA reads TGTGCCAGTAGGTGGGGACCCAATGAGCAGTTCTTC.

V usage is TRBV5-1 and J usage is TRBJ2-7, with D hard to call. The CDR3 has 13 amino acids. Per germline, CDR1 SGHRS and CDR2 YFSETQ. Trimming shortened V by 4 bases and J by 5 bases, and 13 bases separated the two germline ends. CDR3 coding DNA: TGCGCCAGCAGCCCTCTTGGCGAGAACGAGCAGTACTTC. Translated: CASSPLGENEQYF.

Only one count was recorded for this clonotype. The rearrangement links TRBV6-5 to TRBJ2-1; D ambiguous. Germline CDR1 and CDR2: MNHEY and SVGAGI. V was cut by 0 bases and J by 9 bases, with 6 bases left in between. This CDR3 comprises 12 residues. The CDR3 DNA sequence: TGTGCCAGCAGTTACTCAGGTAGTGAGCAGTTCTTC. Encoded protein: CASSYSGSEQFF.

This clonotype was counted only a few times. This chain links TRBV12-3 or TRBV12-4 with TRBJ2-7, with TRBD2 as a possible D gene (5 bases). The CDR3 is 14 amino acids. Trimming pared 2 bases from V and 6 bases from J, leaving 14 bases between. The CDR3 DNA reads as TGTGCCAGCAGTTTAAGTAGGACGGGGAGCGAGCAGTACTTC. Its protein product is CASSLSRTGSEQYF.

This clonotype was seen just once. The V and J genes are TRBV4-2 and TRBJ2-5; the D gene is possibly TRBD2 (5 bases). Trimming shortened V by 4 bases and J by 3 bases, and 15 bases separated the two germline ends. Germline values: CDR1 LGHNA, CDR2 YNFKEQ. The length of the CDR3 is 15 residues. In nucleotides, the CDR3 is TGTGCCAGCAGCCCCTGGTATAGCGAAAAAGAGACCCAGTACTTC. Protein sequence: CASSPWYSEKETQYF.

The chain joins TRBV18 to TRBJ1-1; a weak D match, TRBD1 (6 bases). Germline V gene lookup returns CDR1 KGHSH and CDR2 LQKENI. This CDR3 is 16 amino acids long. Trimming left V 3 bases short and J 0 bases short, with 14 bases between. The CDR3 loop is CASSPTRQAMNTEAFF. The DNA of the CDR3 is TGTGCCAGCTCACCGACTCGACAGGCGATGAACACTGAAGCTTTCTTT.

The rearrangement links TRBV5-5 to TRBJ1-6; the match to TRBD1 covers 7 bases. Trimming removed 4 bases from V and 7 bases from J; junction bases left unmatched: 17. In germline, CDR1 is SGHKS, CDR2 YYEKEE (reference sequence). The CDR3 is 18 amino acids. DNA of the CDR3: TGTGCCAGCAGCCGCCGGGACAGAACCCTCGGATTAAATTCACCCCTCCACTTT. This translates into CASSRRDRTLGLNSPLHF.

The chain recombines TRBV3-1 with TRBJ2-7; 11 nucleotides line up with TRBD2. Germline CDR1 and CDR2: LGHDT and YNNKEL (reference sequence). V trimming: 0 bases; J trimming: 7 bases; junction bases outside the gene matches: 17. There are 19 residues in the CDR3. This CDR3 reads CASSQDWGVISGRANEQYF. The CDR3 nucleotides are TGTGCCAGCAGCCAAGATTGGGGAGTCATTAGCGGGAGGGCCAATGAGCAGTACTTC.

This clonotype was picked up a small number of times. The genes are TRBV12-5 and TRBJ2-5, with D unclear. Near its end, the DNA agrees better with TRBJ2-7, so the J call may be wrong. This CDR3 spans 15 amino acids. CDR1 and CDR2 from the germline V gene are LGHNT and FRNRAP. DNA of the CDR3: TGTGCTAGTGGTTTGGTATTGGGCGAACTCGACGAGCAGTACTTC. It translates to CASGLVLGELDEQYF.

The CDR3 spells CASSAFAIRGEQYF. The CDR3 DNA follows: TGTGCCAGCAGTGCGTTCGCCATCCGCGGCGAGCAGTACTTC. V gene TRBV6-5 combines with J gene TRBJ2-7; no clear D gene. This CDR3 region has 14 residues. Trimming took off 5 bases at V and 6 bases at J, with 17 bases between the two ends. Germline V gene lookup returns CDR1 MNHEY and CDR2 SVGAGI.

The V and J genes are TRBV27 and TRBJ2-5; D gene uncertain. The J call could be wrong; TRBJ2-7 is a better fit for the DNA end. The CDR3 totals 13 residues. Germline assignment: CDR1 MNHEY and CDR2 SMNVEV (reference sequence). CDR3 loop: CASSLSWTYEQYF. CDR3 bases: TGTGCCAGCAGTTTATCCTGGACCTACGAGCAGTACTTC.

The chain joins TRBV7-9 to TRBJ2-3, with D unresolved. The CDR3 covers 15 residues. Between the trimmed V and J ends, which lost 1 base and 3 bases, there was a span of 11 bases. The germline V gene has CDR1 SEHNR and CDR2 FQNEAQ (reference sequence). In DNA form, the CDR3 reads TGTGCCAGCAGCTTAGTTCTACCAGCTACAGATACGCAGTATTTT. Translation gives CASSLVLPATDTQYF. The variable domain in full, completed from reference TRBV7-9 and TRBJ2-3, reads DTGVSQNPRHKITKRGQNVTFRCDPISEHNRLYWYRQTLGQGPEFLTYFQNEAQLEKSRLLSDRFSAERPKGSFSTLEIQRTEQGDSAMYLCASSLVLPATDTQYFGPGTRLTVL.

V usage is TRBV13 and J usage is TRBJ2-7; 7 nucleotides match TRBD1. Trimming took 5 bases from V and 5 from J; bases not matched to a gene: 9. CDR3 length: 14 residues. Germline CDR1 PRHDT, CDR2 FYEKMQ (reference sequence). CDR3 bases: TGTGCCAGCAGCCCCGGGACAGATGGGGACGAGCAGTACTTC. It codes for CASSPGTDGDEQYF.

This clonotype turned up a few times. The chain is built from TRBV9 and TRBJ2-3, with no clear D. The germline V and J ends were trimmed by 0 bases and 8 bases, with 10 bases remaining between them. The CDR3 sequence is 13 residues long. Per germline, CDR1 SGDLS and CDR2 YYNGEE. The CDR3 DNA follows: TGTGCCAGCAGCGTAGGGACCACTGGTACGCAGTATTTT. The encoded protein is CASSVGTTGTQYF.

As regards this clonotype: A junction end diverges from the germline sequence, so it may reflect a read error. V usage is TRBV20-1 and J usage is TRBJ2-1, with TRBD2 identical over 9 bases. This CDR3 contains 14 residues. Germline V lookup: CDR1 DFQATT, CDR2 SNEGSKA (reference sequence). The CDR3 loop is CSGRVAGVGNEQFF. The DNA for the CDR3 is TGCAGTGGTAGAGTAGCGGGAGTCGGCAATGAGCAGTTCTTC.

The J gene is TRBJ2-7, the V gene TRBV12-3 or TRBV12-4, with 8 bases identical to TRBD2. The CDR3 loop spans 15 amino acids. Losses at the gene ends were 3 bases for V and 5 bases for J; bases not matched to a gene: 9. This CDR3 reads CASSFSSGKSHEQYF. CDR3 nucleotide sequence: TGTGCCAGCAGTTTTAGTAGCGGGAAATCCCACGAGCAGTACTTC.

This clonotype has only one observation. The chain combines TRBV5-1 with TRBJ2-3, with 9 positions matching TRBD1. The germline V gene encodes CDR1 SGHRS and CDR2 YFSETQ. This CDR3 has 16 residues. J was trimmed by 1 base and V by 4 bases; bases with no gene match: 7. In DNA form, the CDR3 reads TGCGCCAGCAGCACGGGACAGGGATGGGGCACAGATACGCAGTATTTT. Translation gives CASSTGQGWGTDTQYF.

The chain uses TRBV28 and TRBJ2-3; tentatively, D is TRBD1 or TRBD2 (6 bases each). The V end lost 2 bases, the J end lost 3 bases, and 12 bases lay between the germline ends. Per germline, CDR1 MDHEN and CDR2 SYDVKM. This CDR3 has 15 residues. The CDR3 region has the DNA TGTGCCAGCAGTTTAGTTGGGGGGCTTACAGATACGCAGTATTTT. The encoded protein is CASSLVGGLTDTQYF.

This chain links TRBV7-6 with TRBJ2-5, with a tentative D call TRBD2 (5 bases). Trimming left V 5 bases short and J 1 base short, with 20 bases between. The CDR3 covers 17 residues. The germline CDR1 and CDR2 sequences are SGHVS and FNYEAQ. The chain's CDR3 is CASSLASGTPFQETQYF. The CDR3 DNA sequence: TGTGCCAGCAGCCTCGCCTCGGGAACTCCCTTCCAAGAGACCCAGTACTTC.